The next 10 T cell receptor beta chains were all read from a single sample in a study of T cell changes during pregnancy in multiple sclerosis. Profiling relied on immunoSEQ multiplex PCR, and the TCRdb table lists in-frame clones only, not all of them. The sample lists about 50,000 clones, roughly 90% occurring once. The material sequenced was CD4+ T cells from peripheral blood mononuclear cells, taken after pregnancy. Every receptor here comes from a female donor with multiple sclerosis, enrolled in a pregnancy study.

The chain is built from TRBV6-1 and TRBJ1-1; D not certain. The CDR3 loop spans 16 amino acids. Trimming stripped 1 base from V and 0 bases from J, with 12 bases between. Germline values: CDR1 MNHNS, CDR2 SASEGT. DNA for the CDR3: TGTGCCAGCAGTGAAGAGAGGCAGACGTTGAACACTGAAGCTTTCTTT. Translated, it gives CASSEERQTLNTEAFF.

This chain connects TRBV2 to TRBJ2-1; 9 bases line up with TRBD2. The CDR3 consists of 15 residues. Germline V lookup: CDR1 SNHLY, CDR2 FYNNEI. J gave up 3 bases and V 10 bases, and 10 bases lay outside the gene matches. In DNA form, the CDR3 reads TGTGCCAACGCCTACGGACTAGCGAGCTACAATGAGCAGTTCTTC. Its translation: CANAYGLASYNEQFF.

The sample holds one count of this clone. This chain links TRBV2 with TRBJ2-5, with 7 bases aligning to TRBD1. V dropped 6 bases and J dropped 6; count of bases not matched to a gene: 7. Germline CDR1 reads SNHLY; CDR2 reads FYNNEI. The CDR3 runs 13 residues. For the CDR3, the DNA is TGTGCCAGCAGCCTAAACAGGGGTCAGACCCAGTACTTC. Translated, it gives CASSLNRGQTQYF.

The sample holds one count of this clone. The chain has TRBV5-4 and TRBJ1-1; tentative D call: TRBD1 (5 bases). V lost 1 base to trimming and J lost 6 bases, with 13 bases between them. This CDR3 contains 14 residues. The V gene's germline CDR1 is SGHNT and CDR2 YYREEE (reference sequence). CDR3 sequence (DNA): TGTGCCAGCAGCTTGAAGGCAGGGAGGGCTGAAGCTTTCTTT. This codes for CASSLKAGRAEAFF.

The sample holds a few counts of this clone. The CDR3 loop reads CASSEAGLVQTDTQYF. CDR3 DNA: TGCGCCAGCAGTGAGGCAGGATTAGTCCAAACAGATACGCAGTATTTT. The chain employs TRBV10-1 and TRBJ2-3; D gene unclear. The germline V and J ends were trimmed by 2 bases and 3 bases, with 15 bases remaining between them. The CDR3 is made up of 16 amino acids. CDR1 is WNHNN and CDR2 is SYGVQD in the germline V gene (reference sequence).

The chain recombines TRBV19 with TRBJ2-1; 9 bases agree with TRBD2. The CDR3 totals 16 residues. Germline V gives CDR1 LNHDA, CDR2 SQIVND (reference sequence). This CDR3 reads CATKPLGLAGNNEQFF. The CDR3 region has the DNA TGTGCTACAAAGCCCCTGGGGCTAGCGGGGAACAATGAGCAGTTCTTC.

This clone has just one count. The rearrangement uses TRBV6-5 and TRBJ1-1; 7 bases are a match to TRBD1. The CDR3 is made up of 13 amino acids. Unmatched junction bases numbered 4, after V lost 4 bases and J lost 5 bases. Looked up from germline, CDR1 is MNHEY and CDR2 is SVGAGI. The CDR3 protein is CASSLTGRTEAFF. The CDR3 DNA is TGTGCCAGCAGTTTGACAGGGCGGACTGAAGCTTTCTTT.

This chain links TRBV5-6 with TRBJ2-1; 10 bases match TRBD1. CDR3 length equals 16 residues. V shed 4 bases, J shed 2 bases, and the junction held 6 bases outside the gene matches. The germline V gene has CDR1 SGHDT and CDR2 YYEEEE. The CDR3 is CASSRDRGLTYNEQFF. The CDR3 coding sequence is TGTGCCAGCAGCCGAGACAGGGGGCTAACCTACAATGAGCAGTTCTTC.

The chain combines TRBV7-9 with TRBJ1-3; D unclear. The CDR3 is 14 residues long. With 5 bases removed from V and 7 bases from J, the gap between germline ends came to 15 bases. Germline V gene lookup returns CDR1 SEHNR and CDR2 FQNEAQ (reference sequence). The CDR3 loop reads CASSPGLRENTIYF. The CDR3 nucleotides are TGTGCCAGCAGCCCCGGACTGAGGGAGAACACCATATATTTT.

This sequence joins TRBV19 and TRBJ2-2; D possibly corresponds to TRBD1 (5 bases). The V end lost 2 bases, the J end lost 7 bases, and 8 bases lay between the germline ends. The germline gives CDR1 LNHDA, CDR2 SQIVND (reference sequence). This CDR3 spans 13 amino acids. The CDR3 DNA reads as TGTGCCAGTAGTATACCAGGGATCGGGGAGCTGTTTTTT. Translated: CASSIPGIGELFF.